A selection of T cell receptor beta chains follows, all from one sample in a study of T-cell memory formation after mild COVID-19. MiXCR, applied by TCRdb to the 5' RACE reads, yields one record per CDR3 protein. The repertoire has 70,000 to 95,000 distinct CDR3 sequences, about 13% of them found once; the top ten carry less than 45%. Sequencing used PBMCs or a T cell subset sorted from them (not recorded which). Source of these receptors: a man between 18 and 29 years old who had mild COVID-19 (a few samples of this study predate the infection). Cell type and time point are not known. The CDR3 runs from the conserved cysteine through the conserved F or W. Each record gives: D gene, V gene, J gene, clone size, CDR3 protein, CDR3 DNA. A D gene is named only where the DNA matches it firmly. The listing skips clone size in some rows; elsewhere it reads once, few, many or a size class.

d_call: -; v_call: TRBV7-9; j_call: TRBJ1-4; clone_size: few; cdr3_aa: CASSLEVQYLEDEKLFF; cdr3_nt: TGTGCCAGCAGCTTAGAGGTACAGTACCTCGAGGATGAAAAACTGTTTTTT
d_call: -; v_call: TRBV5-6; j_call: TRBJ1-1; clone_size: -; cdr3_aa: CASSLKEYRNTEAFF; cdr3_nt: TGTGCCAGCAGCTTGAAGGAGTACCGGAACACTGAAGCTTTCTTT
d_call: TRBD1; v_call: TRBV2; j_call: TRBJ2-7; clone_size: few; cdr3_aa: CASSARTGGYEQYF; cdr3_nt: TGTGCCAGCAGTGCTCGGACAGGGGGCTACGAGCAGTACTTC
d_call: -; v_call: TRBV4-3; j_call: TRBJ2-2; clone_size: -; cdr3_aa: CASSWGQLNTGELFF; cdr3_nt: TGCGCCAGCAGCTGGGGCCAGCTAAACACCGGGGAGCTGTTTTTT
d_call: -; v_call: TRBV7-3; j_call: TRBJ2-1; clone_size: -; cdr3_aa: CASSLGTRGGNEQFF; cdr3_nt: TGTGCCAGCAGCCTCGGGACAAGAGGGGGCAATGAGCAGTTCTTC
d_call: TRBD1; v_call: TRBV6-2/TRBV6-3; j_call: TRBJ1-5; clone_size: few; cdr3_aa: CASSPTFDRGDQPQHF; cdr3_nt: TGTGCCAGCAGTCCTACCTTTGACAGGGGTGATCAGCCCCAGCATTTT
d_call: TRBD2; v_call: TRBV29-1; j_call: TRBJ2-5; clone_size: few; cdr3_aa: CSVELAGRLETQYF; cdr3_nt: TGCAGCGTTGAACTAGCGGGGAGATTAGAGACCCAGTACTTC
d_call: -; v_call: TRBV7-2; j_call: TRBJ1-1; clone_size: -; cdr3_aa: CASSLGFEMNTEAFF; cdr3_nt: TGTGCCAGCAGCTTAGGGTTTGAGATGAACACTGAAGCTTTCTTT
d_call: -; v_call: TRBV7-9; j_call: TRBJ2-2; clone_size: -; cdr3_aa: CASSFRDSYTGELFF; cdr3_nt: TGTGCCAGCAGCTTCCGAGACAGCTACACCGGGGAGCTGTTTTTT
d_call: -; v_call: TRBV24-1; j_call: TRBJ1-2; clone_size: -; cdr3_aa: CATSVGGYTF; cdr3_nt: TGTGCCACCAGTGTCGGTGGCTACACCTTC
d_call: TRBD1; v_call: TRBV4-3; j_call: TRBJ2-7; clone_size: -; cdr3_aa: CASSQGDSQAYEQYF; cdr3_nt: TGCGCCAGCAGCCAAGGGGACAGCCAAGCCTACGAGCAGTACTTC
d_call: TRBD1; v_call: TRBV13; j_call: TRBJ2-7; clone_size: few; cdr3_aa: CASSGLRDSVYEQYF; cdr3_nt: TGTGCCAGCAGCGGCCTCCGGGACAGCGTTTACGAGCAGTACTTC
d_call: -; v_call: TRBV24-1; j_call: TRBJ2-1; clone_size: -; cdr3_aa: CATSDSYSRAGNEQFF; cdr3_nt: TGTGCCACCAGTGATTCGTATAGCAGGGCGGGCAATGAGCAGTTCTTC
d_call: -; v_call: TRBV4-1; j_call: TRBJ2-7; clone_size: few; cdr3_aa: CASSQVRNYEQYF; cdr3_nt: TGCGCCAGCAGCCAAGTACGGAACTACGAGCAGTACTTC
d_call: -; v_call: TRBV7-7; j_call: TRBJ2-7; clone_size: many; cdr3_aa: CASSLSSSYEQYF; cdr3_nt: TGTGCCAGCAGCTTATCGAGCTCCTACGAGCAGTACTTC
d_call: -; v_call: TRBV2; j_call: TRBJ1-3; clone_size: -; cdr3_aa: CASSEKAFSYSGNTIYF; cdr3_nt: TGTGCCAGCAGTGAAAAGGCTTTTAGCTACTCTGGAAACACCATATATTTT
d_call: -; v_call: TRBV11-2; j_call: TRBJ2-7; clone_size: many; cdr3_aa: CASSTGWGEQYF; cdr3_nt: TGTGCCAGCAGCACGGGCTGGGGGGAGCAGTACTTC
d_call: TRBD1; v_call: TRBV9; j_call: TRBJ1-3; clone_size: -; cdr3_aa: CASSGKRDRGLSGNTIYF; cdr3_nt: TGTGCCAGCAGCGGAAAACGGGACAGGGGGCTATCTGGAAACACCATATATTTT
d_call: -; v_call: TRBV7-3; j_call: TRBJ2-1; clone_size: -; cdr3_aa: CASSLTLGGALDEQFF; cdr3_nt: TGTGCCAGCAGCTTAACGTTAGGGGGGGCGCTGGATGAGCAGTTCTTC
d_call: -; v_call: TRBV4-1; j_call: TRBJ1-5; clone_size: few; cdr3_aa: CASSQEGAQVQPQHF; cdr3_nt: TGCGCCAGCAGCCAAGAGGGGGCACAGGTTCAGCCCCAGCATTTT
d_call: -; v_call: TRBV25-1; j_call: TRBJ2-2; clone_size: -; cdr3_aa: CASSVQGTGELFF; cdr3_nt: TGTGCCAGCAGTGTCCAGGGCACCGGGGAGCTGTTTTTT
d_call: TRBD1; v_call: TRBV7-6; j_call: TRBJ1-2; clone_size: -; cdr3_aa: CASSETGAYGYTF; cdr3_nt: TGTGCCAGCAGCGAGACAGGGGCCTATGGCTACACCTTC
d_call: TRBD2; v_call: TRBV7-6; j_call: TRBJ2-1; clone_size: many; cdr3_aa: CASSRSGGTYNEQFF; cdr3_nt: TGTGCCAGCAGCCGTAGCGGGGGGACGTACAATGAGCAGTTCTTC
d_call: -; v_call: TRBV11-2; j_call: TRBJ1-2; clone_size: -; cdr3_aa: CASSLGKGGRTNYGYTF; cdr3_nt: TGTGCCAGCAGCTTAGGGAAGGGAGGGAGAACTAACTATGGCTACACCTTC
d_call: -; v_call: TRBV15; j_call: TRBJ2-5; clone_size: -; cdr3_aa: CATSRGESQETQYF; cdr3_nt: TGTGCCACCAGCAGAGGCGAAAGCCAAGAGACCCAGTACTTC
d_call: -; v_call: TRBV12-3/TRBV12-4; j_call: TRBJ1-1; clone_size: few; cdr3_aa: CASSLAPREAFF; cdr3_nt: TGTGCCAGCAGTTTAGCGCCCAGGGAAGCTTTCTTT
d_call: -; v_call: TRBV7-2; j_call: TRBJ1-6; clone_size: -; cdr3_aa: CASSQDRGGLHF; cdr3_nt: TGTGCCAGCAGCCAGGACCGGGGAGGCCTCCACTTT
d_call: -; v_call: TRBV20-1; j_call: TRBJ1-5; clone_size: -; cdr3_aa: CSASSGTDSNQPQHF; cdr3_nt: TGCAGTGCTAGTTCGGGGACCGATAGCAATCAGCCCCAGCATTTT
d_call: -; v_call: TRBV7-9; j_call: TRBJ1-5; clone_size: many; cdr3_aa: CASSQSVGAFHQPQHF; cdr3_nt: TGTGCCAGCAGCCAATCGGTAGGGGCCTTCCATCAGCCCCAGCATTTT
d_call: -; v_call: TRBV7-9; j_call: TRBJ1-1; clone_size: few; cdr3_aa: CASSSRVINTEAFF; cdr3_nt: TGTGCCAGCAGCTCCAGGGTTATTAACACTGAAGCTTTCTTT
d_call: TRBD1; v_call: TRBV7-9; j_call: TRBJ2-1; clone_size: many; cdr3_aa: CASSRDSSAEQFF; cdr3_nt: TGTGCCAGCAGCCGGGACAGCTCCGCTGAGCAGTTCTTC
d_call: -; v_call: TRBV6-2/TRBV6-3; j_call: TRBJ1-5; clone_size: few; cdr3_aa: CASSSTGQNQPQHF; cdr3_nt: TGTGCCAGCAGTTCCACCGGACAGAATCAGCCCCAGCATTTT
d_call: -; v_call: TRBV5-6; j_call: TRBJ1-2; clone_size: -; cdr3_aa: CASSWGVNVDYGYTF; cdr3_nt: TGTGCCAGCAGCTGGGGAGTAAACGTTGACTATGGCTACACCTTC
d_call: -; v_call: TRBV4-1; j_call: TRBJ2-7; clone_size: -; cdr3_aa: CASSRISDKPYEQYF; cdr3_nt: TGCGCCAGCAGCCGAATATCTGACAAGCCCTACGAGCAGTACTTC
d_call: TRBD1; v_call: TRBV29-1; j_call: TRBJ2-1; clone_size: few; cdr3_aa: CSVVGTVPTYNEQFF; cdr3_nt: TGCAGCGTTGTTGGGACAGTCCCGACCTACAATGAGCAGTTCTTC
d_call: -; v_call: TRBV3-1; j_call: TRBJ2-7; clone_size: many; cdr3_aa: CASSPPGPPYEQYF; cdr3_nt: TGTGCCAGCAGCCCTCCCGGGCCCCCCTACGAGCAGTACTTC
d_call: -; v_call: TRBV2; j_call: TRBJ2-7; clone_size: many; cdr3_aa: CASTRSDGYEQYF; cdr3_nt: TGTGCCAGCACCAGATCGGACGGCTACGAGCAGTACTTC
d_call: -; v_call: TRBV7-9; j_call: TRBJ2-7; clone_size: many; cdr3_aa: CASSWGAYEQYF; cdr3_nt: TGTGCCAGCAGCTGGGGGGCGTACGAGCAGTACTTC
d_call: -; v_call: TRBV10-3; j_call: TRBJ2-6; clone_size: few; cdr3_aa: CAISESKSPGPSDVLTF; cdr3_nt: TGTGCCATCAGTGAGTCGAAGTCGCCAGGCCCCTCGGACGTCCTGACTTTC
d_call: -; v_call: TRBV12-3/TRBV12-4; j_call: TRBJ2-1; clone_size: -; cdr3_aa: CASSRRARQVGQFF; cdr3_nt: TGTGCCAGCAGTCGCCGGGCGAGGCAGGTTGGGCAGTTCTTC
d_call: TRBD2; v_call: TRBV13; j_call: TRBJ2-1; clone_size: -; cdr3_aa: CASSSLTSGGGSYNEQFF; cdr3_nt: TGTGCCAGCAGCTCCTTGACTAGCGGGGGAGGCTCCTACAATGAGCAGTTCTTC
d_call: TRBD2; v_call: TRBV11-2; j_call: TRBJ2-2; clone_size: -; cdr3_aa: CASSLAPGRGTGELFF; cdr3_nt: TGTGCCAGCAGCTTAGCCCCTGGGAGGGGAACCGGGGAGCTGTTTTTT
d_call: TRBD1; v_call: TRBV9; j_call: TRBJ2-3; clone_size: -; cdr3_aa: CASSGGQTSTDTQYF; cdr3_nt: TGTGCCAGCAGCGGGGGACAGACTAGCACAGATACGCAGTATTTT
d_call: -; v_call: TRBV12-5; j_call: TRBJ2-7; clone_size: -; cdr3_aa: CASGLVNSPYEQYF; cdr3_nt: TGTGCTAGTGGTTTGGTAAACAGCCCCTACGAGCAGTACTTC
d_call: TRBD1; v_call: TRBV5-1; j_call: TRBJ2-7; clone_size: few; cdr3_aa: CASSFGTGDAYEQYF; cdr3_nt: TGCGCCAGCAGCTTCGGGACAGGGGACGCCTACGAGCAGTACTTC
d_call: TRBD2; v_call: TRBV7-2; j_call: TRBJ2-3; clone_size: few; cdr3_aa: CASSLGWRGGLYTQYF; cdr3_nt: TGTGCCAGCAGCTTAGGGTGGCGGGGGGGCCTCTATACGCAGTATTTT
d_call: -; v_call: TRBV29-1; j_call: TRBJ1-3; clone_size: few; cdr3_aa: CSVEVSGSVDF; cdr3_nt: TGCAGCGTTGAAGTTTCCGGGTCAGTGGATTTT
d_call: TRBD1; v_call: TRBV29-1; j_call: TRBJ1-1; clone_size: few; cdr3_aa: CSVGNDRAHVSPEAFF; cdr3_nt: TGCAGCGTAGGTAACGACAGGGCGCATGTATCTCCTGAAGCTTTCTTT
d_call: -; v_call: TRBV7-3; j_call: TRBJ1-1; clone_size: -; cdr3_aa: CASSGDFLTEAFF; cdr3_nt: TGTGCCAGCAGTGGGGACTTCCTCACTGAAGCTTTCTTT
d_call: -; v_call: TRBV7-2; j_call: TRBJ1-1; clone_size: many; cdr3_aa: CASSLIGGPGTEAFF; cdr3_nt: TGTGCCAGCAGCCTGATTGGGGGCCCGGGCACTGAAGCTTTCTTT
d_call: -; v_call: TRBV27; j_call: TRBJ1-1; clone_size: -; cdr3_aa: CASSTEGPQGLTEAFF; cdr3_nt: TGTGCCAGCAGTACCGAGGGCCCCCAGGGGCTGACTGAAGCTTTCTTT
d_call: -; v_call: TRBV24-1; j_call: TRBJ2-7; clone_size: -; cdr3_aa: CATHTGRDEQYF; cdr3_nt: TGTGCCACCCATACAGGGCGAGACGAGCAGTACTTC
d_call: -; v_call: TRBV7-9; j_call: TRBJ2-5; clone_size: few; cdr3_aa: CASSFAQAEETQYF; cdr3_nt: TGTGCCAGCAGCTTTGCTCAGGCTGAAGAGACCCAGTACTTC
d_call: -; v_call: TRBV14; j_call: TRBJ2-1; clone_size: -; cdr3_aa: CASSQPRQLSSYNEQFF; cdr3_nt: TGTGCCAGCAGCCAACCCCGACAGTTGAGCTCCTACAATGAGCAGTTCTTC
d_call: -; v_call: TRBV3-1; j_call: TRBJ1-1; clone_size: many; cdr3_aa: CASRLNTEAFF; cdr3_nt: TGTGCCAGCCGTTTGAACACTGAAGCTTTCTTT